Listed here are 14 T cell receptor beta chains from one sample, sequenced in a study of neoadjuvant anti-PD-1 for oral cavity cancer. Method: immunoSEQ multiplex PCR; TCRdb's copy keeps in-frame clones and lacks some. The sample lists 12,000 to 15,000 clones; around 70% were seen once. The input for sequencing was PBMCs, taken before nivolumab (anti-PD-1) treatment. These receptors originate from a person aged 40 to 85 with oral cavity squamous cell carcinoma.

CDR3 in amino acids: CASSYSRVTDTQYF. The CDR3 DNA sequence: TGTGCCAGCAGTTACTCGCGAGTTACAGATACGCAGTATTTT. The genes are TRBV6-5 and TRBJ2-3; D uncertain. From germline, CDR1 is MNHEY and CDR2 SVGAGI. The V gene lost 0 bases and the J gene lost 3 bases, with 7 bases spanning the gap. The CDR3 contains 14 residues.

This chain links TRBV28 with TRBJ2-2; D is perhaps TRBD1 or TRBD2 (6 bases each). The ends were cut back, 2 bases at V and 3 bases at J, with 10 bases in the middle. Per the germline V gene, CDR1 is MDHEN and CDR2 is SYDVKM. The CDR3 spans 15 residues. This chain's CDR3 is CASSLRGEYTGELFF. CDR3 bases: TGTGCCAGCAGTTTAAGGGGGGAGTACACCGGGGAGCTGTTTTTT.

The genes are TRBV5-1 and TRBJ2-2; TRBD2 aligns across 14 bases. Germline assignment: CDR1 SGHRS and CDR2 YFSETQ. Unmatched junction bases numbered 5, after V lost 7 bases and J lost 0 bases. This CDR3 is built from 17 residues. CDR3 loop: CASGTSGGLANTGELFF. The CDR3 DNA sequence: TGCGCCAGCGGGACTAGCGGGGGTTTAGCGAACACCGGGGAGCTGTTTTTT.

This clone was counted a single time. The V call is TRBV5-4, the J call TRBJ2-5; D not certain. CDR1 and CDR2 from the germline V gene are SGHNT and YYREEE (reference sequence). Deletions cut 2 bases from V and 2 bases from J, with 13 bases between. The CDR3 consists of 15 residues. CDR3 loop: CASSFFGRQQETQYF. In DNA, the CDR3 is TGTGCCAGCAGCTTCTTTGGACGGCAACAAGAGACCCAGTACTTC. The variable domain in full, completed from reference TRBV5-4 and TRBJ2-5, reads ETGVTQSPTHLIKTRGQQVTLRCSSQSGHNTVSWYQQALGQGPQFIFQYYREEENGRGNFPPRFSGLQFPNYSSELNVNALELDDSALYLCASSFFGRQQETQYFGPGTRLLVL.

The CDR3 DNA reads as TGTGCCTGGAGTGTACCATGGGGAACTAGCAATCAGCCCCAGCATTTT. Protein sequence: CAWSVPWGTSNQPQHF. J is TRBJ1-5 and V is TRBV30; D remains ambiguous. The CDR3 runs 16 residues. CDR1 is GTSNPN and CDR2 is SVGIG in the germline V gene (reference sequence). The V and J ends lost 0 bases and 0 bases respectively, with 12 bases between them.

J is TRBJ2-5 and V is TRBV5-1, with TRBD1 identical over 9 bases. The germline V gene encodes CDR1 SGHRS and CDR2 YFSETQ. This CDR3 is 14 amino acids long. V trimming: 5 bases; J trimming: 5 bases; junction bases outside the gene matches: 7. CDR3 DNA: TGCGCCAGCAGGGCCGGGACAGGGTCGGAGACCCAGTACTTC. Encoded protein: CASRAGTGSETQYF.

The chain uses TRBV25-1 and TRBJ2-7; D is possibly TRBD1 (6 bases). V dropped 3 bases and J dropped 0 bases, with 12 bases sitting between them. The germline V gene has CDR1 MGHDK and CDR2 SYGVNS. This CDR3 has 15 residues. The CDR3 loop is CASSDLDRSSYEQYF. For the CDR3, the DNA is TGTGCCAGCAGTGACCTAGACAGGAGCTCCTACGAGCAGTACTTC.

The chain uses TRBV7-2 and TRBJ1-1; 7 positions match TRBD1. After removal of 2 bases from V and 1 base from J, the junction contained 10 bases not matched to a gene. The V gene's germline CDR1 is SGHTA and CDR2 FQGNSA. CDR3 length: 17 residues. The CDR3 protein is CASSLKRAGGPNTEAFF. Written as DNA, the CDR3 is TGTGCCAGCAGCTTAAAGCGGGCAGGGGGACCGAACACTGAAGCTTTCTTT.

In this sample, this clone turned up a few times. The chain couples TRBV4-1 to TRBJ1-2, with D possibly being TRBD1 (6 bases). The length of the CDR3 is 15 residues. Trimming pared 2 bases from V and 1 base from J, leaving 11 bases between. Germline loops: CDR1 MGHRA, CDR2 YSYEKL. The CDR3 loop is CASSQPGALNYGYTF. The CDR3 DNA follows: TGCGCCAGCAGCCAACCAGGGGCTCTTAACTATGGCTACACCTTC.

The V call is TRBV2, the J call TRBJ2-7, with D possibly being TRBD1 (5 bases). Trimming pared 3 bases from V and 4 bases from J, leaving 7 bases between. The CDR3 runs to 12 residues. Germline CDR1 SNHLY, CDR2 FYNNEI. The CDR3 sequence: CASSEGPYEQYF. CDR3 nucleotide sequence: TGTGCCAGCAGTGAGGGGCCATACGAGCAGTACTTC.

The chain is built from TRBV5-5 and TRBJ2-7; 11 bases map to TRBD2. The CDR3 totals 16 residues. Germline V gene lookup returns CDR1 SGHKS and CDR2 YYEKEE (reference sequence). J lost 2 bases, V lost 2 bases, and 6 bases had no gene match. The CDR3 sequence is CASSLLSGRAAYEQYF. CDR3 in DNA: TGTGCCAGCAGCTTACTTAGCGGGAGGGCCGCCTACGAGCAGTACTTC.

This clone was detected only a few times. The V and J genes are TRBV18 and TRBJ1-2; a weak D match, TRBD1 (5 bases). CDR1 and CDR2 (germline): KGHSH, LQKENI. This CDR3 contains 13 residues. Trimming shortened V by 2 bases and J by 6 bases, and 10 bases separated the two germline ends. The DNA for the CDR3 is TGTGCCAGCTCACCAAGGGGAGAGGATGGCTACACCTTC. The encoded protein is CASSPRGEDGYTF.

The chain links TRBV6-6 to TRBJ1-1; D is perhaps TRBD1 (6 bases). V lost 6 bases, J lost 2 bases, and 16 bases lay in between. The CDR3 has 15 residues. The germline gives CDR1 MNHNY, CDR2 SVGAGI (reference sequence). The CDR3 here is CASRGAGDGNTEAFF. The CDR3 DNA reads TGTGCCAGCAGGGGGGCAGGGGATGGAAACACTGAAGCTTTCTTT.

The chain is built from TRBV28 and TRBJ1-6, with D hard to call. The CDR3 is 16 residues long. V lost 3 bases, J lost 0 bases, and 9 bases lay in between. Germline V CDR1 and CDR2: MDHEN, SYDVKM. CDR3 DNA: TGTGCCAGCAGTTTCGGCCGAAGCTCCTATAATTCACCCCTCCACTTT. This translates into CASSFGRSSYNSPLHF.